This TCR beta chain appears in the sequencing data of a study of OX40 agonist ivuxolimab in advanced cancers. Notes on the study in general: CD8+ T cells showed, on average, more clonal expansion than CD4+ cells.

Comments on this clone: Its target is not known.

Trimming took 1 base from V and 5 from J; bases not matched to a gene: 14. The CDR3 is made up of 17 amino acids. The germline V gene has CDR1 SGHVS and CDR2 FQNEAQ. Measured with immunoSEQ multiplex PCR; TCRdb has only the in-frame clones, and not every one. The sample yields about 46,000 clones, 88% seen once. This receptor was taken from an adult with an advanced solid tumor such as melanoma, head and neck, liver or kidney cancer. This chain links TRBV7-8 with TRBJ2-7; 7 nucleotides match TRBD2. Sequencing was performed on CD4+ or CD8+ T cells sorted from blood, taken in a trial of the OX40 agonist ivuxolimab. CDR3 in amino acids: CASSLVSAGAAADEQYF. CDR3 nucleotides: TGTGCCAGCAGCTTAGTCAGCGCGGGAGCGGCCGCGGACGAGCAGTACTTC.